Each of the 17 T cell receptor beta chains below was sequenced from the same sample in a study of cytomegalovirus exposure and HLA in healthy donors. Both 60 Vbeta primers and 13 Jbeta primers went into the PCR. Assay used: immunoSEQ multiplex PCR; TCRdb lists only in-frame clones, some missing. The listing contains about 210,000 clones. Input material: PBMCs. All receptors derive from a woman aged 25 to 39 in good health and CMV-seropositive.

The CDR3 DNA reads TGCGCCAGCAGCTTGGATGTTCGCTACGAGCAGTACTTC. It specifies CASSLDVRYEQYF. The chain employs TRBV5-1 and TRBJ2-7, with D unresolved. The V end was cut by 0 bases, the J end by 3 bases, with 7 bases between. The CDR3 consists of 13 residues. Germline assignment: CDR1 SGHRS and CDR2 YFSETQ.

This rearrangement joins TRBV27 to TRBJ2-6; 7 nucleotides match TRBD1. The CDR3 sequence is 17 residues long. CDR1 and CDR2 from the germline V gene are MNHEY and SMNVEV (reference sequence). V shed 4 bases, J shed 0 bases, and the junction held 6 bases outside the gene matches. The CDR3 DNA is TGTGCCAGCAGTTGGACAGGAGCCACCTCTGGGGCCAACGTCCTGACTTTC. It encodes CASSWTGATSGANVLTF.

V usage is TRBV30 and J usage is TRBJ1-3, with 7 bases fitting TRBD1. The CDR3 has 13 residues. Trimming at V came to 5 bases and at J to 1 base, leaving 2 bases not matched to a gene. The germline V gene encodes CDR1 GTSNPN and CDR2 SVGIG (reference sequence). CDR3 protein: CAWGDSSGNTIYF. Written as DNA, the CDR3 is TGTGCCTGGGGGGACAGTTCTGGAAACACCATATATTTT.

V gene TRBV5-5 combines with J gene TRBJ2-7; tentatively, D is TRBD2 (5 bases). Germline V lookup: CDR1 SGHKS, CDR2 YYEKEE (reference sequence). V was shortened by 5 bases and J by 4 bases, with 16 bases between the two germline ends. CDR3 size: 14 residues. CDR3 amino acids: CASSPRTGWYEQYF. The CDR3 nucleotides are TGTGCCAGCAGTCCGAGGACTGGGTGGTACGAGCAGTACTTC.

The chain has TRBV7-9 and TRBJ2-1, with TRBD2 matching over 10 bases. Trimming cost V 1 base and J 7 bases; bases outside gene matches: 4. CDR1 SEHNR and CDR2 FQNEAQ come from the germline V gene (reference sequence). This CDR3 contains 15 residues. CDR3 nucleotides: TGTGCCAGCAGCTTAGGACCGGGACTAGCGAATGAGCAGTTCTTC. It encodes CASSLGPGLANEQFF.

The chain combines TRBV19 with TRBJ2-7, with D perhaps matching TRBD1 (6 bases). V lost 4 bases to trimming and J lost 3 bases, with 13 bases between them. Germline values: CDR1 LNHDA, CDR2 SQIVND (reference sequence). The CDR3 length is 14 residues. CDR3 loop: CASSTPGHFYEQYF. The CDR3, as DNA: TGTGCCAGTAGTACTCCGGGACACTTCTACGAGCAGTACTTC.

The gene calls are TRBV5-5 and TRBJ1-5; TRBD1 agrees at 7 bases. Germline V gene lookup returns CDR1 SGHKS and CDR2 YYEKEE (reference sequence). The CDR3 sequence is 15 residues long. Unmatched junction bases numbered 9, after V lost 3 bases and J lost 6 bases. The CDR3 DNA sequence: TGTGCCAGCAGCTCGCGGGCAGGGGGGTCTCAGCCCCAGCATTTT. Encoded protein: CASSSRAGGSQPQHF. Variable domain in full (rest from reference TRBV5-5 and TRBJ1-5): DAGVTQSPTHLIKTRGQQVTLRCSPISGHKSVSWYQQVLGQGPQFIFQYYEKEERGRGNFPDRFSARQFPNYSSELNVNALLLGDSALYLCASSSRAGGSQPQHFGDGTRLSIL.

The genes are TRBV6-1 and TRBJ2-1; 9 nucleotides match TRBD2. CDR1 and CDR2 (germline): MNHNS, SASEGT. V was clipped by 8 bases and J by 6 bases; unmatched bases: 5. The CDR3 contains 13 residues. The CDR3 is CASVAGVGNEQFF. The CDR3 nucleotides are TGTGCCAGCGTAGCGGGAGTAGGCAATGAGCAGTTCTTC.

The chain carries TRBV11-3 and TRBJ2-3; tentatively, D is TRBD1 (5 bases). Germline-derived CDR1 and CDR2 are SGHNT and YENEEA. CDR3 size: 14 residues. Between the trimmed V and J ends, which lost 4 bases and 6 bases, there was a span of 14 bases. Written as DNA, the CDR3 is TGTGCCAGCAGCTACAGGACGCCGCGGGATACGCAGTATTTT. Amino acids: CASSYRTPRDTQYF.

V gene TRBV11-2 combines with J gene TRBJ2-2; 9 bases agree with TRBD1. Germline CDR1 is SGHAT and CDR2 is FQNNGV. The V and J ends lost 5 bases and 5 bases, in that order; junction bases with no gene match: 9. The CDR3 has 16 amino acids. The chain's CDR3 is CASSDPGTGRTGELFF. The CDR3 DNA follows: TGTGCCAGCAGCGATCCCGGGACAGGGAGGACCGGGGAGCTGTTTTTT.

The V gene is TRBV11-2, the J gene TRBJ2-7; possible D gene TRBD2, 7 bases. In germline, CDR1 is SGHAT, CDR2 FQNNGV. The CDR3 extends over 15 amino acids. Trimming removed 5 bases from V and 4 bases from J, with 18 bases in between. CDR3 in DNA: TGTGCCAGCAGCCCCTCGGGGGGCTTGGGGTACGAGCAGTACTTC. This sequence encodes CASSPSGGLGYEQYF.

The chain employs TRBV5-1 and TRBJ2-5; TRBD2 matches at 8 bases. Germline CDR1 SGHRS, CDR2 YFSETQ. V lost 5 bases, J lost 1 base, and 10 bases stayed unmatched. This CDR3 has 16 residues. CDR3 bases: TGCGCCAGCAGTCCCGCGTTAGCGGGGCGCCAAGAGACCCAGTACTTC. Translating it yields CASSPALAGRQETQYF. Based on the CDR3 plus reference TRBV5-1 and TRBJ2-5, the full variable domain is KAGVTQTPRYLIKTRGQQVTLSCSPISGHRSVSWYQQTPGQGLQFLFEYFSETQRNKGNFPGRFSGRQFSNSRSEMNVSTLELGDSALYLCASSPALAGRQETQYFGPGTRLLVL.

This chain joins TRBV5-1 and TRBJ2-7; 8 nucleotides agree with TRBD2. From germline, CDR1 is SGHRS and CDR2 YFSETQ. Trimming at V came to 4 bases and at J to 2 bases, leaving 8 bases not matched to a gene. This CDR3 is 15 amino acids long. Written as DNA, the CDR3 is TGCGCCAGCAGCCCCAGGACTAGCTTCACCTACGAGCAGTACTTC. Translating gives CASSPRTSFTYEQYF.

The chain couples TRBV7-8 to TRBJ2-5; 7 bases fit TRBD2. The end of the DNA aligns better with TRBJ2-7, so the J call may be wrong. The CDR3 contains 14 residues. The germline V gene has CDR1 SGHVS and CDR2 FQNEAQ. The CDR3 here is CASSLGRGTYEQYF. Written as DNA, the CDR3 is TGTGCCAGCAGCTTAGGGCGGGGGACCTACGAGCAGTACTTC.

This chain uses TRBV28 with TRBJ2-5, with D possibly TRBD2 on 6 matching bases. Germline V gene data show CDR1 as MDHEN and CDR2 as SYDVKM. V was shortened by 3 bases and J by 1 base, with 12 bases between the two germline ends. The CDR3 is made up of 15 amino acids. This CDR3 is CASSFGRGLQETQYF. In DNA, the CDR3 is TGTGCCAGCAGTTTCGGTCGGGGACTCCAAGAGACCCAGTACTTC.

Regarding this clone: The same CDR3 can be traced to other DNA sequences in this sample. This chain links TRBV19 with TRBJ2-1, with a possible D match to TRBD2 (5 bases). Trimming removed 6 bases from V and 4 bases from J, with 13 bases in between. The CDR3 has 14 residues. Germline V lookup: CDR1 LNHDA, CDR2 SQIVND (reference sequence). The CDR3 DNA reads TGTGCCAGTAGCAGGACTGGATCGTACAATGAGCAGTTCTTC. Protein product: CASSRTGSYNEQFF.

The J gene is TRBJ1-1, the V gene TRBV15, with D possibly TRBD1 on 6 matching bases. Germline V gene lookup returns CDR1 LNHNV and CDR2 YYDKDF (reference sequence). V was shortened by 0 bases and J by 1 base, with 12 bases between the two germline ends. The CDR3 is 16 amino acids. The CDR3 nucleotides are TGTGCCACCAGCAGAGATTTTGGGGGCGCGAACACTGAAGCTTTCTTT. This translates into CATSRDFGGANTEAFF.